These 2 T cell receptor beta chains came from one sample sequenced in a study of cytomegalovirus exposure and HLA in healthy donors. Vbeta (60) and Jbeta (13) primers were used in the PCR. The method was immunoSEQ multiplex PCR; TCRdb's version includes in-frame clones alone and lacks a portion of them. The repertoire consists of some 180,000 clones, with approximately 79% occurring once and the leading ten covering 4.4%. Sequenced: PBMCs. The receptor set was obtained from a woman in her twenties or thirties in good health and CMV-seropositive.

As regards this clone: The junction does not match germline at one end; this may be a read error. The chain uses TRBV7-9 and TRBJ1-1; the D is unclear. From germline, CDR1 is SEHNR and CDR2 FQNEAQ (reference sequence). This CDR3 comprises 10 residues. CDR3 DNA sequence: TGTTCCAGCAGTGGGGAGAGGACTTTCTTT. Translation gives CSSSGERTFF.

The V call is TRBV7-2, the J call TRBJ2-1, with 9 bases lining up with TRBD1. Germline CDR1 SGHTA, CDR2 FQGNSA. With V trimmed by 1 base and J by 14 bases, 9 bases remained unmatched. The CDR3 is 14 residues long. The CDR3 bases are TGTGCCAGCAGCTTAGTCCTAGGGACAGGGAGGGAGTTCTTC. Translating it yields CASSLVLGTGREFF.